Listed below are T cell receptor beta chains from one sample, sequenced in a study of CD8 T cells in acute hepatitis C reinfection. The data were produced by immunoSEQ multiplex PCR, yet TCRdb's version contains in-frame clones alone and is incomplete. This sample carries approximately 39,000 clones, approximately 87% of them seen once, and the ten largest clones take more than 0.4%. Sequencing input: naive CD8+ T cells from PBMCs. These receptors were obtained from a man in his thirties or forties with chronic hepatitis C. CDR3s include the opening cysteine and the closing phenylalanine or tryptophan. The order of the fields is clone size, J gene, D gene, V gene, CDR3 protein, CDR3 DNA. The D gene is left open where the match is weak. Clone size is given for some rows only: seen once, a few or many times, or a class if the clone is expanded.

. | TRBJ1-5 | TRBD1 | TRBV10-3 | CAISESPPGGSQPQHF | TGTGCCATCAGTGAGTCACCCCCAGGGGGCAGTCAGCCCCAGCATTTT
. | TRBJ1-4 | . | TRBV9 | CASSVGQTNEKLFF | TGTGCCAGCAGCGTCGGACAGACTAATGAAAAACTGTTTTTT
. | TRBJ2-1 | TRBD2 | TRBV6-5 | CASSLSGRNYNEQFF | TGTGCCAGCAGTCTCAGCGGGAGAAACTACAATGAGCAGTTCTTC
. | TRBJ1-4 | TRBD1 | TRBV30 | CAGQDRVVDGKLFF | TGTGCCGGACAGGACAGGGTAGTGGATGGAAAACTGTTTTTT
. | TRBJ2-7 | . | TRBV14 | CASSQVSRDYEQYF | TGTGCCAGCAGCCAAGTATCGAGGGACTACGAGCAGTACTTC
. | TRBJ2-1 | . | TRBV27 | CASSRADNNEQFF | TGTGCCAGCAGTCGGGCGGACAACAATGAGCAGTTCTTC
. | TRBJ2-4 | . | TRBV7-9 | CASSPPLGPKGAKNIQYF | TGTGCCAGCAGCCCGCCCCTAGGCCCTAAGGGAGCCAAAAACATTCAGTACTTC
. | TRBJ1-1 | . | TRBV13 | CASSLGQKVNTEAFF | TGTGCCAGCAGCTTAGGGCAGAAAGTAAACACTGAAGCTTTCTTT
. | TRBJ2-7 | . | TRBV7-3 | CATRPFYEQYF | TGTGCCACCCGACCTTTTTACGAGCAGTACTTC
. | TRBJ1-5 | . | TRBV30 | CAWSGFGNQPQHF | TGTGCCTGGAGTGGCTTCGGGAATCAGCCCCAGCATTTT
. | TRBJ2-7 | . | TRBV7-9 | CASTLTDSYPYEQYF | TGTGCCAGCACCTTGACGGACTCGTACCCATACGAGCAGTACTTC
. | TRBJ2-7 | . | TRBV5-6 | CASRPLTGPYEQYF | TGTGCCAGCAGACCTCTTACAGGCCCTTACGAGCAGTACTTC
. | TRBJ2-7 | . | TRBV7-8 | CASSLWGSTYEQYF | TGTGCCAGCAGCCTTTGGGGAAGTACCTACGAGCAGTACTTC
. | TRBJ2-7 | . | TRBV19 | CASSTRDTSYEQYF | TGTGCCAGTAGTACCCGGGACACCTCCTACGAGCAGTACTTC
. | TRBJ1-1 | . | TRBV9 | CASKGDNPEAFF | TGTGCCAGCAAGGGGGACAACCCTGAAGCTTTCTTT
. | TRBJ1-1 | . | TRBV13 | CASSLGIGVVEAFF | TGTGCCAGCAGCTTAGGCATCGGGGTGGTCGAAGCTTTCTTT
. | TRBJ2-7 | . | TRBV18 | CASSYDHYEQYF | TGTGCCAGCTCATACGACCACTACGAGCAGTACTTC
few | TRBJ1-2 | . | TRBV9 | CASSPPVSSGYTF | TGTGCCAGCAGCCCACCAGTCTCTTCCGGCTACACCTTC
. | TRBJ2-1 | . | TRBV9 | CASSSTPNEQFF | TGTGCCAGCAGCTCCACCCCCAATGAGCAGTTCTTC
. | TRBJ2-5 | . | TRBV11-2 | CASSLEGGRETQYF | TGTGCCAGCAGCCTCGAGGGGGGGCGGGAGACCCAGTACTTC
. | TRBJ2-7 | . | TRBV21-1 | CASSNNTDRGPEQYF | TGTGCCAGCAGTAATAATACTGACAGGGGGCCCGAGCAGTACTTC
. | TRBJ2-2 | TRBD1 | TRBV5-4 | CASSSRDRTTGELFF | TGTGCCAGCAGCTCCCGGGACAGGACCACCGGGGAGCTGTTTTTT
. | TRBJ2-2 | . | TRBV27 | CASSLQGAGELFF | TGTGCCAGCAGTCTACAAGGAGCCGGGGAGCTGTTTTTT
few | TRBJ1-2 | TRBD1 | TRBV28 | CASSFRQGAKDTF | TGTGCCAGCAGTTTTAGACAGGGGGCGAAGGACACCTTC
. | TRBJ1-1 | . | TRBV27 | CASSLTQGSDTEAFF | TGTGCCAGCAGTCTTACCCAGGGGTCGGACACTGAAGCTTTCTTT
. | TRBJ2-1 | . | TRBV7-8 | CASSPEVGTSYSYNEQFF | TGTGCCAGCAGCCCAGAAGTCGGGACTTCCTACTCCTACAATGAGCAGTTCTTC
few | TRBJ2-5 | . | TRBV27 | CASSPGTRETQYF | TGTGCCAGCAGTCCCGGGACTCGGGAGACCCAGTACTTC
few | TRBJ1-5 | TRBD1 | TRBV13 | CASSLGTGENQPQHF | TGTGCCAGCAGCTTAGGGACAGGGGAAAATCAGCCCCAGCATTTT
. | TRBJ2-2 | . | TRBV19 | CASSLALNTGELFF | TGTGCCAGTAGTCTTGCCTTGAACACCGGGGAGCTGTTTTTT
. | TRBJ2-7 | . | TRBV27 | CASSSGTAIYEQYF | TGTGCCAGCAGTTCCGGGACGGCCATATACGAGCAGTACTTC
. | TRBJ1-1 | . | TRBV11-2 | CASSFGQNTEAFF | TGTGCCAGCAGCTTCGGACAGAACACTGAAGCTTTCTTT